Following are 21 T cell receptor beta chains from one sample sequenced in a study of T cell changes during pregnancy in multiple sclerosis. Sequenced by immunoSEQ multiplex PCR; TCRdb stores in-frame clones only, minus some. The sample lists 35,000 to 55,000 clones, about 88% occurring once. Sequencing was performed on CD8+ T cells from peripheral blood mononuclear cells, taken after pregnancy. Receptors originate from a female donor in good health, enrolled as a control in a pregnancy study.

Points on this clone: An end of the junction differs from the germline gene, which may be a read error. The gene calls are TRBV7-3 and TRBJ2-7; maybe TRBD2 (7 bases). CDR1 and CDR2 from the germline V gene are SGHTA and FQGTGA. The CDR3 runs to 12 residues. The CDR3 spells CASSPGGGVGDF. The DNA of the CDR3 is TGTGCCAGCAGCCCCGGAGGGGGGGTCGGTGACTTC.

The V and J genes are TRBV4-2 and TRBJ2-7, with 10 positions matching TRBD2. Trimming took 5 bases from V and 3 from J; bases not matched to a gene: 13. Per the germline V gene, CDR1 is LGHNA and CDR2 is YNFKEQ. The CDR3 has 17 amino acids. The CDR3 region has the DNA TGTGCCAGCAGCGGGCTCCTAGCGGGGGCCACCCTCTACGAGCAGTACTTC. It encodes CASSGLLAGATLYEQYF.

The CDR3 sequence: CASRPWTGSAGELFF. The CDR3 coding sequence is TGTGCCAGCAGGCCCTGGACAGGATCGGCCGGGGAGCTGTTTTTT. This chain connects TRBV11-2 to TRBJ2-2, with 7 bases lining up with TRBD1. Germline lookup yields CDR1 SGHAT and CDR2 FQNNGV. CDR3 length equals 15 residues. The V and J ends lost 6 bases and 6 bases, in that order; junction bases with no gene match: 10.

This chain uses TRBV13 with TRBJ1-5; D perhaps matches TRBD1 (6 bases). The length of the CDR3 is 15 residues. Trimming removed 0 bases at V and 6 bases at J, with 12 bases between. Germline CDR1 PRHDT, CDR2 FYEKMQ (reference sequence). The CDR3 loop is CASSLGRQGSQPQHF. The CDR3 DNA follows: TGTGCCAGCAGCTTAGGTCGGCAGGGGAGTCAGCCCCAGCATTTT.

The CDR3 reads CASSLTGDFNEQFF. The CDR3 DNA sequence: TGTGCCAGCAGTCTCACAGGGGACTTTAATGAGCAGTTCTTC. The V gene is TRBV6-5, the J gene TRBJ2-1, with a weak D call TRBD1 (7 bases). The CDR3 consists of 14 residues. Germline CDR1 is MNHEY and CDR2 is SVGAGI. Trimming removed 5 bases at V and 7 bases at J, with 15 bases between.

The chain carries TRBV10-3 and TRBJ1-5, with unresolved D. Germline lookup yields CDR1 ENHRY and CDR2 SYGVKD. This CDR3 contains 16 residues. V was clipped by 0 bases and J by 2 bases, with 11 bases between them. The CDR3 coding sequence is TGTGCCATCAGTGAGTCCCCGGGGAATGGCAATCAGCCCCAGCATTTT. It encodes CAISESPGNGNQPQHF.

This clone occurred once. The chain uses TRBV4-3 and TRBJ2-1, with 13 bases fitting TRBD2. Germline lookup yields CDR1 LGHNA and CDR2 YSLEER. The CDR3 length is 18 residues. Trimming at V came to 3 bases and at J to 8 bases, leaving 13 bases not matched to a gene. The CDR3 here is CASSQAPSGTSGAHEQFF. For the CDR3, the DNA is TGCGCCAGCAGCCAGGCCCCCTCCGGGACTAGCGGGGCCCATGAGCAGTTCTTC.

The chain employs TRBV4-2 and TRBJ1-1; D possibly corresponds to TRBD1 (6 bases). Germline loops: CDR1 LGHNA, CDR2 YNFKEQ. There are 13 residues in the CDR3. V was cut by 7 bases and J by 11 bases, with 20 bases left in between. The CDR3 DNA is TGTGCCAGCACAAAGGACAGTGCTAGCGGGGCTTTCTTT. Amino acids: CASTKDSASGAFF.

J is TRBJ2-7 and V is TRBV10-3, with a tentative D call TRBD1 (5 bases). The CDR3 is made up of 12 amino acids. Trimming took 6 bases from V and 2 from J, leaving 8 bases between them. Germline lookup yields CDR1 ENHRY and CDR2 SYGVKD. The CDR3 here is CAISRDTYEQYF. The CDR3 DNA reads as TGTGCCATCAGCAGGGATACCTACGAGCAGTACTTC.

The J gene is TRBJ2-3, the V gene TRBV6-4, with 9 bases identical to TRBD1. The CDR3 sequence is 16 residues long. Germline-derived CDR1 and CDR2 are MRHNA and SNTAGT. V lost 5 bases to trimming and J lost 3 bases; unmatched junction nucleotides: 9. CDR3: CASSRLQGAGTDTQYF. For the CDR3, the DNA is TGTGCCAGCAGTCGCCTACAGGGGGCAGGGACAGATACGCAGTATTTT.

The chain has TRBV7-9 and TRBJ1-5, with 11 bases matching TRBD1. CDR3 length: 16 amino acids. With 6 bases clipped from V and 4 bases from J, the junction kept 8 bases outside the gene matches. CDR1 is SEHNR, CDR2 FQNEAQ, per germline (reference sequence). CDR3 region: CASSPPGQGDNQPQHF. The CDR3 DNA reads TGTGCCAGCAGTCCACCGGGACAGGGGGATAATCAGCCCCAGCATTTT.

This sequence joins TRBV21-1 and TRBJ1-5. TRBV21-1 is designated a pseudogene. The CDR3 consists of 16 residues. The CDR3 region has the DNA TGTGCCAGCAGCAAGGGGGGGTTGTATAGCAATCAGCCCCAGCATTTT. Protein: CASSKGGLYSNQPQHF.

The chain links TRBV4-2 to TRBJ1-1; D is unclear. The CDR3 consists of 15 residues. Germline V lookup: CDR1 LGHNA, CDR2 YNFKEQ. Trimming left V 3 bases short and J 1 base short, with 12 bases between. CDR3: CASSHDGSSNTEAFF. DNA of the CDR3: TGTGCCAGCAGCCACGACGGGAGTTCGAACACTGAAGCTTTCTTT.

This chain connects TRBV13 to TRBJ2-5; 15 nucleotides agree with TRBD2. This CDR3 has 15 amino acids. In germline, CDR1 is PRHDT, CDR2 FYEKMQ (reference sequence). Trimming cost V 5 bases and J 4 bases; bases outside gene matches: 2. Written as DNA, the CDR3 is TGTGCCAGCAGCCGGACTAGCGGGGGGGCAGAGACCCAGTACTTC. Protein product: CASSRTSGGAETQYF.

This rearrangement joins TRBV7-9 to TRBJ2-7; D gene ambiguous. Germline V gene sequence: CDR1 SEHNR, CDR2 FQNEAQ (reference sequence). The CDR3 has 13 residues. Trimming took off 2 bases at V and 0 bases at J, with 5 bases between the two ends. The CDR3 here is CASSLPGSYEQYF. The CDR3 DNA reads as TGTGCCAGCAGCTTACCGGGCTCCTACGAGCAGTACTTC.

V gene TRBV7-8 combines with J gene TRBJ2-1, with 9 positions matching TRBD2. Trimming cost V 5 bases and J 3 bases; bases outside gene matches: 8. Germline assignment: CDR1 SGHVS and CDR2 FQNEAQ. CDR3 length equals 16 residues. The DNA for the CDR3 is TGTGCCAGCAGCCCCTCGGGAGCGGGGGGCTACAATGAGCAGTTCTTC. Protein sequence: CASSPSGAGGYNEQFF.

The gene calls are TRBV4-3 and TRBJ1-3; D is uncertain. CDR3 length: 17 residues. Trimming pared 0 bases from V and 7 bases from J, leaving 19 bases between. Germline CDR1 reads LGHNA; CDR2 reads YSLEER. CDR3 residues: CASSQEVGQQRGNTIYF. The CDR3 DNA reads as TGCGCCAGCAGCCAAGAAGTCGGGCAGCAACGGGGTAACACCATATATTTT.

This rearrangement joins TRBV30 to TRBJ2-2, with 7 bases aligning to TRBD2. Trimming took 2 bases from V and 4 from J; bases not matched to a gene: 7. Germline V gives CDR1 GTSNPN, CDR2 SVGIG (reference sequence). The CDR3 spans 15 residues. Here the CDR3 DNA reads TGTGCCTGGAGTTTGGCAAGGACTAGCACCGGGGAGCTGTTTTTT. Protein product: CAWSLARTSTGELFF.

To note about this clone: The junction departs from germline at one end; a sequencing error may be responsible. This sequence joins TRBV7-7 and TRBJ1-1; a weak D match, TRBD1 (6 bases). Germline V gene lookup returns CDR1 SSHAT and CDR2 FNYEAQ (reference sequence). The CDR3 runs 13 residues. The CDR3 DNA is TGTGCTAGCAGCGCAACCGAAGGGGGTGAAGCTTTCTTT. Its protein is CASSATEGGEAFF.

The J gene is TRBJ1-6, the V gene TRBV4-3, with 9 bases lining up with TRBD1. With V trimmed by 1 base and J by 10 bases, 8 bases remained unmatched. Per the germline V gene, CDR1 is LGHNA and CDR2 is YSLEER. The CDR3 contains 16 residues. CDR3 sequence reads: CASSQAGTGSPSPLHF. In nucleotides, the CDR3 is TGCGCCAGCAGCCAAGCAGGGACAGGGAGTCCGTCACCCCTCCACTTT.

This clone was detected once. The chain employs TRBV12-5 and TRBJ1-2; 8 nucleotides line up with TRBD1. Germline loops: CDR1 LGHNT, CDR2 FRNRAP. CDR3 length: 16 residues. V was clipped by 6 bases and J by 0 bases; unmatched bases: 9. The CDR3 DNA follows: TGTGCTAGTGGACCGACAGGGGAGGGTACTAACTATGGCTACACCTTC. Translation gives CASGPTGEGTNYGYTF.